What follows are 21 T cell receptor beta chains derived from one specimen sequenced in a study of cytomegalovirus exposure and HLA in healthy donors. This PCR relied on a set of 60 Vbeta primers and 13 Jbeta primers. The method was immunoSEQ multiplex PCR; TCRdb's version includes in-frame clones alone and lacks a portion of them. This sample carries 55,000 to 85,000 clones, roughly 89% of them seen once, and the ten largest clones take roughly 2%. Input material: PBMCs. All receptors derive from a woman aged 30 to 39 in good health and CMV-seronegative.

CDR3 sequence: CASSWSGAGNQPQHF. Written as DNA, the CDR3 is TGTGCCAGCAGCTGGTCGGGTGCTGGCAATCAGCCCCAGCATTTT. This chain joins TRBV11-2 and TRBJ1-5; D gene unclear. The CDR3 is 15 residues long. The germline CDR1 and CDR2 sequences are SGHAT and FQNNGV. V gave up 4 bases and J gave up 2 bases, with 12 bases separating them.

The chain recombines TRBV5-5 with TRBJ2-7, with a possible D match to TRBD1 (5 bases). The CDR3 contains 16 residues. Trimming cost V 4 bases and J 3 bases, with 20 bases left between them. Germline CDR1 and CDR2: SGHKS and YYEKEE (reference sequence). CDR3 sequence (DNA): TGTGCCAGCAGCGCTCCAGAGTGGTGGGGCGGCTACGAGCAGTACTTC. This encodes CASSAPEWWGGYEQYF.

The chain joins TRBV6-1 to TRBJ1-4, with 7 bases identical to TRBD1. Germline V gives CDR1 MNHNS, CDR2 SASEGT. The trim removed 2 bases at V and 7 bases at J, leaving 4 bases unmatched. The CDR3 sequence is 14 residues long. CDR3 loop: CASSERGGGEKLFF. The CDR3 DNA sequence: TGTGCCAGCAGTGAACGAGGGGGCGGTGAAAAACTGTTTTTT.

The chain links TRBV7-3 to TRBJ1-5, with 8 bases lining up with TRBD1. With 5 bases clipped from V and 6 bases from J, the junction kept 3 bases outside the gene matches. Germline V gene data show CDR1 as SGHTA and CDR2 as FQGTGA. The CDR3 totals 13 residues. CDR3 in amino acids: CASSEGQGQPQHF. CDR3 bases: TGTGCCAGCAGCGAAGGACAGGGTCAGCCCCAGCATTTT.

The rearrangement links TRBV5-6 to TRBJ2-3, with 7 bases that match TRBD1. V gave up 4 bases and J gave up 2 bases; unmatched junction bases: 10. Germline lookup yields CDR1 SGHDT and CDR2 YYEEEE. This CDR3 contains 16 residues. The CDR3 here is CASSPGDRVPTDTQYF. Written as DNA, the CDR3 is TGTGCCAGCAGCCCCGGAGACAGGGTCCCCACAGATACGCAGTATTTT.

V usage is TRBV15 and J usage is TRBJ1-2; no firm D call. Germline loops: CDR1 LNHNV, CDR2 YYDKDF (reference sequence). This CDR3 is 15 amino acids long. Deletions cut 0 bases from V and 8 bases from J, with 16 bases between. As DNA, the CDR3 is TGTGCCACCAGCAGAGATCCGGGGAAGGTAATGGGCTACACCTTC. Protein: CATSRDPGKVMGYTF.

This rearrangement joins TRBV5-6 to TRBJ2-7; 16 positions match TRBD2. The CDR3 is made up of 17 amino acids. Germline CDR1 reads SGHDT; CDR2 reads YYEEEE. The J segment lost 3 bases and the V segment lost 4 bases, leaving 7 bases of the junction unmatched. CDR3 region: CASSVGLAGGYNYEQYF. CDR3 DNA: TGTGCCAGCAGCGTGGGACTAGCGGGAGGGTACAACTACGAGCAGTACTTC.

The CDR3 DNA sequence: TGTGCCAGCAGCCCGTACGATAAGACTAGCGGGAGGTTAAATGAGCAGTTCTTC. Its translation: CASSPYDKTSGRLNEQFF. V usage is TRBV11-3 and J usage is TRBJ2-1; the match to TRBD2 covers 13 bases. The trim removed 5 bases at V and 7 bases at J, leaving 14 bases unmatched. The CDR3 is 18 residues long. Germline CDR1 and CDR2: SGHNT and YENEEA.

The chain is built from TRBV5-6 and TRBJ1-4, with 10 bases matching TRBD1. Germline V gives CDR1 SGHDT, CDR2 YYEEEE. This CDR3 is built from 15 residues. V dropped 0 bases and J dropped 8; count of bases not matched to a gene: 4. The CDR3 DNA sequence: TGTGCCAGCAGCTTGGGGACAGGGGGAAGGGAAAAACTGTTTTTT. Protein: CASSLGTGGREKLFF.

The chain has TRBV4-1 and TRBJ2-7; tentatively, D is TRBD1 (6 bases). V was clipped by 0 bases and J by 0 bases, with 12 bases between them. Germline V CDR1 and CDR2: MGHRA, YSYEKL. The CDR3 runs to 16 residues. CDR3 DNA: TGCGCCAGCAGCCAAGAAAGGGGCAGGGGCTCCTACGAGCAGTACTTC. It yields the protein CASSQERGRGSYEQYF.

The CDR3, as DNA: TGTGCCAGCTCACGTTCTATGAACACTGAAGCTTTCTTT. It yields the protein CASSRSMNTEAFF. This chain connects TRBV18 to TRBJ1-1; no clear D. V was trimmed by 4 bases and J by 0 bases, leaving 6 bases between them. CDR1 KGHSH and CDR2 LQKENI come from the germline V gene. The CDR3 contains 13 residues.

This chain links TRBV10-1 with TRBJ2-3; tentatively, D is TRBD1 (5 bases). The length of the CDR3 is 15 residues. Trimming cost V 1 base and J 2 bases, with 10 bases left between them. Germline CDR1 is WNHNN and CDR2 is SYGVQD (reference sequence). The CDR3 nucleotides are TGCGCCAGCAGTGAGTGGCAGGGCTTCACAGATACGCAGTATTTT. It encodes CASSEWQGFTDTQYF.

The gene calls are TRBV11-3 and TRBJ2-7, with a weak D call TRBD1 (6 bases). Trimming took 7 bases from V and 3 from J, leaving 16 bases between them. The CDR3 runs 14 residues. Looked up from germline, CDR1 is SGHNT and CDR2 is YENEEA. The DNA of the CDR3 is TGTGCCAGCAACCTCAGGGGTAGGAACTACGAGCAGTACTTC. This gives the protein CASNLRGRNYEQYF.

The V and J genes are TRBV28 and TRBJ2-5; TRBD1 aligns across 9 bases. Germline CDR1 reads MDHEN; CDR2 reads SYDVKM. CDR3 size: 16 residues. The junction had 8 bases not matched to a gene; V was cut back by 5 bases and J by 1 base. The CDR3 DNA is TGTGCCAGCAGTCCAACAGGGGGCGTGGGCCAAGAGACCCAGTACTTC. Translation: CASSPTGGVGQETQYF.

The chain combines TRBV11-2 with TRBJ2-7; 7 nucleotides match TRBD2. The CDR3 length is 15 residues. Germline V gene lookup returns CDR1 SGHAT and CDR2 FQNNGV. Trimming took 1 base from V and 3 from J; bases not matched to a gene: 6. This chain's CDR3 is CASSLGGSGFYEQYF. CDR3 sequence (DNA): TGTGCCAGCAGCTTAGGTGGTAGCGGGTTCTACGAGCAGTACTTC.

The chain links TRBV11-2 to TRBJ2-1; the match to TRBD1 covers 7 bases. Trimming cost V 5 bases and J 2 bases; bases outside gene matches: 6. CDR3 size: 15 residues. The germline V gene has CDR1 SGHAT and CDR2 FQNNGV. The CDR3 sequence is CASSRTGQPYNEQFF. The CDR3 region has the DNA TGTGCCAGCAGCCGGACGGGACAGCCCTACAATGAGCAGTTCTTC.

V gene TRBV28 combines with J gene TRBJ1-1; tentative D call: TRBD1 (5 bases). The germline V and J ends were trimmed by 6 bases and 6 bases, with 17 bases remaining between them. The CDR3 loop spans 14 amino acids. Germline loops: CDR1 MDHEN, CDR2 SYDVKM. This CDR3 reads CASSSTLGVAEAFF. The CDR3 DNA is TGTGCCAGCAGCAGTACCTTAGGGGTAGCTGAAGCTTTCTTT.

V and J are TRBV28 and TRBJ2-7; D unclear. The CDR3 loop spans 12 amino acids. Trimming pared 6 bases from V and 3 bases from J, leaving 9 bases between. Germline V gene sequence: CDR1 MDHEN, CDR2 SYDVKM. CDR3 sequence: CASSQRVYEQYF. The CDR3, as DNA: TGTGCCAGCAGCCAAAGAGTCTACGAGCAGTACTTC.

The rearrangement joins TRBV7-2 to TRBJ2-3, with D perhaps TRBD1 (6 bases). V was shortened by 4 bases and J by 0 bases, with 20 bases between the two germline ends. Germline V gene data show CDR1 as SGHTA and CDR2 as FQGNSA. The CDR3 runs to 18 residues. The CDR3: CASSSVKGQNPSTDTQYF. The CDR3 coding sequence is TGTGCCAGCAGCTCGGTAAAAGGACAGAACCCTAGCACAGATACGCAGTATTTT.

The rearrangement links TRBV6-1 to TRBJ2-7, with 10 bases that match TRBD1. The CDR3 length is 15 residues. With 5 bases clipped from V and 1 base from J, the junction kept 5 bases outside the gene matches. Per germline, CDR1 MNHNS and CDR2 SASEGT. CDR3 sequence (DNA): TGTGCCAGCAGTCTCGGACAGGGGGTTTCCTACGAGCAGTACTTC. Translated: CASSLGQGVSYEQYF.

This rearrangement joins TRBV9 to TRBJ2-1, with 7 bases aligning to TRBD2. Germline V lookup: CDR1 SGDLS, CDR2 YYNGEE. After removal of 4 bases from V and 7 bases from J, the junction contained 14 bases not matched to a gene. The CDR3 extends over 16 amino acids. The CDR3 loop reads CASSPPGLGVRNEQFF. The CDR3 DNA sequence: TGTGCCAGCAGCCCCCCCGGACTAGGGGTAAGGAATGAGCAGTTCTTC.